This T cell receptor (beta chain) was retrieved from a study of human T cells and chemical hapten exposure. Study-wide findings and caveats: Alopecia affecting every donor means their immune response may not match healthy people's. DPC sensitization did not alter TCRs above 1 in 1000 frequency.

A remark on this clonotype: Its target is not known.

Time point in this sample: pre-sensitization, week 0. Specified treatment: therapeutic diphenylcyclopropenone sensitization with weekly scalp DPC. The template was total RNA from unfractionated whole blood. In the original analysis: Sample-level TCR yields exhibited a median of about 96,000, with a range of about 23,224 to 700,000. TCRdb independently ran MiXCR on the RACE reads; one entry per CDR3 protein. The V and J calls follow TCRdb's processing rather than the paper's. This table has some 360,000 distinct CDR3 sequences, roughly 5.3% appearing once. The CDR3 consists of 15 residues. The V end was cut by 4 bases, the J end by 1 base, with 12 bases between. Germline V CDR1 and CDR2: MNHEY, SMNVEV (reference sequence).

The rearrangement uses TRBV27 and TRBJ2-3; no clear D. The specimen comprised whole blood, sampled in connection with sensitization to the hapten diphenylcyclopropenone (DPC). The clonotype originates from a woman aged 50 to 60 with alopecia areata. Some clones in this sample may be carry-over from other donors' samples. The CDR3: CASSSPGHGTDTQYF. CDR3 nucleotide sequence: TGTGCCAGCAGTTCCCCGGGCCACGGCACAGATACGCAGTATTTT.